A selection of T cell receptor beta chains follows, all from one sample in a study of blood T cell repertoires in COVID-19. The method was immunoSEQ multiplex PCR; TCRdb's version includes in-frame clones alone and lacks a portion of them. Among 300,000 to 350,000 clones, 90% were seen once, and the ten largest hold roughly 3.9%. The sample was PBMCs or T cells enriched from blood (not recorded which). The receptors here all came from a woman under 40 who had been exposed to COVID-19. Both conserved end residues are part of each CDR3. A D gene is named only where the DNA matches it firmly. Part of the rows lack a size; the others show once, few, many or a class for expanded clones.

DNA	CDR3	V	J	size	D
TGTGCCAGCAGTTCTCCAACAGGGCTGGGTCAGCCCCAGCATTTT	CASSSPTGLGQPQHF	TRBV6-2/TRBV6-3	TRBJ1-5	NA	NA
TGCGCCAGCAGCTTGAAGGGGCATTGGAACACTGAAGCTTTCTTT	CASSLKGHWNTEAFF	TRBV5-1	TRBJ1-1	NA	NA
TGTGCCAGCAGCACAGGCGTTAACTATGGCTACACCTTC	CASSTGVNYGYTF	TRBV7-9	TRBJ1-2	NA	NA
TGCGCCAGCAGCTCTTTCAGCGGGGGGGCGGTCGATGAGCAGTTCTTC	CASSSFSGGAVDEQFF	TRBV5-1	TRBJ2-1	NA	TRBD2
TGTGCCATCAGTGAGTCACAGGGACAGGCGCAGTTCTTC	CAISESQGQAQFF	TRBV10-3	TRBJ2-1	NA	TRBD1
TGTGCCAGCAGCTTAGGGACAGGGGTCAATGAGCAGTTCTTC	CASSLGTGVNEQFF	TRBV7-8	TRBJ2-1	NA	TRBD1
TGTGCCAGCAGGGATAGCTGGGCCAAAAACATTCAGTACTTC	CASRDSWAKNIQYF	TRBV6-6	TRBJ2-4	NA	NA
TGCGCCAGCAGCCAAGGGACAGGGGGTCGTGGCTACACCTTC	CASSQGTGGRGYTF	TRBV4-3	TRBJ1-2	once	TRBD1
TGTGCCAGCAGTGACCCGAGAAGCAACTATGGCTACACCTTC	CASSDPRSNYGYTF	TRBV6-4	TRBJ1-2	NA	NA
TGTGCCAGCAGCACCGGGTCAGAGGCTAGCGAGGATACGCAGTATTTT	CASSTGSEASEDTQYF	TRBV21-1	TRBJ2-3	NA	NA
TGCGCCAGCAGCCTCCGGACTAGCGGGGTTACCGGGGAGCTGTTTTTT	CASSLRTSGVTGELFF	TRBV5-1	TRBJ2-2	NA	TRBD2
TGTGCCAGCAGCTTCGGGGTCTGGCGGGGGCAAGAGACCCAGTACTTC	CASSFGVWRGQETQYF	TRBV7-8	TRBJ2-5	NA	TRBD2
TGCGCCAGCAGCTTAGGGACAGGGGACGAGCAGTACTTC	CASSLGTGDEQYF	TRBV5-1	TRBJ2-7	once	TRBD1
TGCGCCAGCAGCCGCAGACAAAGCAGCACAGATACGCAGTATTTT	CASSRRQSSTDTQYF	TRBV4-1	TRBJ2-3	NA	NA
TGTGCCAGCAGCTTAGTCCAGGGGGCAAAACGGGACTACACCTTC	CASSLVQGAKRDYTF	TRBV7-2	TRBJ1-2	few	TRBD1
TGTGCCAGCAGTGTCGAGGAGGGCACGGTTAGGGATACGCAGTATTTT	CASSVEEGTVRDTQYF	TRBV25-1	TRBJ2-3	NA	NA
TGTGCCAGCAGTGAACACTCTGGGGCCAACGTCCTGACTTTC	CASSEHSGANVLTF	TRBV27	TRBJ2-6	NA	NA
TGTGCCAGCAGTGATTTTTGGGCAGGAGGTTTCCAGTACTTC	CASSDFWAGGFQYF	TRBV6-1	TRBJ2-4	NA	NA
TGTGCCAGCAGCCCACTGGGGGGGGTCACCGGAGAGACCCAGTACTTC	CASSPLGGVTGETQYF	TRBV14	TRBJ2-5	NA	TRBD2
TGTGCCAGCAGCCCCACCCGGGACAGCATCGGGGGCTACACCTTC	CASSPTRDSIGGYTF	TRBV7-8	TRBJ1-2	NA	TRBD1
TGTGCCAGCAGCCGACGGGGGGGCTTTTTAGCAGATACGCAGTATTTT	CASSRRGGFLADTQYF	TRBV7-9	TRBJ2-3	NA	TRBD2
TGTGCCAGCAGCCGACGCCCTAGGTCAGGGATGAACAATGAGCAGTTCTTC	CASSRRPRSGMNNEQFF	TRBV5-8	TRBJ2-1	NA	NA
TGTGCCAGCAGCTTAGCAACAGGGTTCGGAAACACCATATATTTT	CASSLATGFGNTIYF	TRBV7-6	TRBJ1-3	NA	NA
TGTGCCAGTAGTATCAGGCTTCACACAGATACGCAGTATTTT	CASSIRLHTDTQYF	TRBV19	TRBJ2-3	NA	NA
TGTGCCAGCAGCCTCCGGACAGGAACACTCGATGGCTACACCTTC	CASSLRTGTLDGYTF	TRBV7-2	TRBJ1-2	NA	TRBD1
TGTGCCACTTCGCGGGGTGCATACGAGCAGTACTTC	CATSRGAYEQYF	TRBV15	TRBJ2-7	NA	NA
TGTGCCAGCAGCATAGCGGGGGAGAGGGAAAAACTGTTTTTT	CASSIAGEREKLFF	TRBV6-5	TRBJ1-4	NA	NA
TGCAGTGCTAGTGTTCCAGGCACCGGGGAGCTGTTTTTT	CSASVPGTGELFF	TRBV20-1	TRBJ2-2	NA	NA
TGTGCCAGCAGCGGACTAGCGGGGGGAAAGCAGTACTTC	CASSGLAGGKQYF	TRBV6-5	TRBJ2-7	NA	TRBD2
TGCGCCAGCAGCTTGGACCCTCCGGAGGATTCACCCCTCCACTTT	CASSLDPPEDSPLHF	TRBV5-1	TRBJ1-6	once	NA
TGTGCCAGCAGCTTATTCGGTCGCCCCGTAGAGACCCAGTACTTC	CASSLFGRPVETQYF	TRBV7-2	TRBJ2-5	NA	NA
TGTGCCAGCAGTTTGACAGGGGAATTCACTGAAGCTTTCTTT	CASSLTGEFTEAFF	TRBV6-5	TRBJ1-1	NA	TRBD1
TGTGCCACAGGAGGACGACTCGGGACTTCGGACGGCGGGGAGCTGTTTTTT	CATGGRLGTSDGGELFF	TRBV24-1	TRBJ2-2	NA	NA